This note documents a single TCR beta chain sequence. The data derive from a study of T cell responses to AZD1222 COVID-19 vaccine. Some clones are missing from TCRdb's copy, which holds only in-frame ones; the method was immunoSEQ multiplex PCR. The table records 80,000 or so clones, 70% to 80% of them present only once. Germline CDR1 reads SGHKS; CDR2 reads YYEKEE (reference sequence). Trimming removed 2 bases from V and 1 base from J; junction bases left unmatched: 5. The CDR3 runs to 15 residues. The material was peripheral blood, obtained 28 days after the second dose of the MenACWY control vaccine. This TCR was sampled from an adult who received the MenACWY meningococcal vaccine as a control. The J gene is TRBJ1-1, the V gene TRBV5-5; the match to TRBD1 covers 7 bases. This CDR3 is CASSFTGTANTEAFF. The CDR3 DNA is TGTGCCAGCAGCTTCACCGGGACAGCGAACACTGAAGCTTTCTTT.